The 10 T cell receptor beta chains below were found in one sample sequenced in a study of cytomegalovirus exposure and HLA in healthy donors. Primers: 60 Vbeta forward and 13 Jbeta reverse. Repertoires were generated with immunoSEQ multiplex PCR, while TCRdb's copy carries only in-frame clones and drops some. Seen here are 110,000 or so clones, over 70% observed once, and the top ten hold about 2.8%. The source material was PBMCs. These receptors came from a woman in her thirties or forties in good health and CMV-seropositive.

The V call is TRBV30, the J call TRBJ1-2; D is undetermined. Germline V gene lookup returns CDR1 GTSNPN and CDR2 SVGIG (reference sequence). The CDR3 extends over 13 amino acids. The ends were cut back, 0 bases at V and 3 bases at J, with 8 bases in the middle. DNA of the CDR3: TGTGCCTGGAGTGTCCGCGGTGACTATGGCTACACCTTC. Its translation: CAWSVRGDYGYTF.

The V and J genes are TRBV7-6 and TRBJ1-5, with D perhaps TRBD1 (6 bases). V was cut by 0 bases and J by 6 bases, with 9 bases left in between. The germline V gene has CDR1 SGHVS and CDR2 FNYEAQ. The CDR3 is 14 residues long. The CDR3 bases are TGTGCCAGCAGCTTAGCGGGCAGGGGTCAGCCCCAGCATTTT. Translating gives CASSLAGRGQPQHF.

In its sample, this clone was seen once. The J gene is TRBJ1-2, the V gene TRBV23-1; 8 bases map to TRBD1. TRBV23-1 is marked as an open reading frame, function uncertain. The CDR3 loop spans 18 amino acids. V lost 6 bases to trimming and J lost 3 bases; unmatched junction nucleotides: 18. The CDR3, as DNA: TGCGCCAGCAGGAGGACGATTGGAAAGGACAGGGAGTACTATGGCTACACCTTC. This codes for CASRRTIGKDREYYGYTF.

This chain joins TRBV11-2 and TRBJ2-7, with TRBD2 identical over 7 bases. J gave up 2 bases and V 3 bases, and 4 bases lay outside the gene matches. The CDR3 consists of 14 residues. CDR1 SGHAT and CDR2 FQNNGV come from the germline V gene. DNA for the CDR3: TGTGCCAGCAGCTTTGGGGGGGAACCCTACGAGCAGTACTTC. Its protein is CASSFGGEPYEQYF.

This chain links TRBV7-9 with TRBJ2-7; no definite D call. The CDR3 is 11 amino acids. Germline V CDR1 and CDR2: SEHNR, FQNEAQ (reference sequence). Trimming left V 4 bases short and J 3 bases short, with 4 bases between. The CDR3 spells CASSSYYEQYF. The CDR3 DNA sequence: TGTGCCAGCAGCTCCTACTACGAGCAGTACTTC.

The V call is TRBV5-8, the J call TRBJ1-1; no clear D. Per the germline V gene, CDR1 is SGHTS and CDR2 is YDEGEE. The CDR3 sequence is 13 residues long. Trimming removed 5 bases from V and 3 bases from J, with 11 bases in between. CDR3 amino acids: CASSRLVDTEAFF. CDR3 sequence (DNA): TGTGCCAGCAGTAGACTAGTGGACACTGAAGCTTTCTTT.

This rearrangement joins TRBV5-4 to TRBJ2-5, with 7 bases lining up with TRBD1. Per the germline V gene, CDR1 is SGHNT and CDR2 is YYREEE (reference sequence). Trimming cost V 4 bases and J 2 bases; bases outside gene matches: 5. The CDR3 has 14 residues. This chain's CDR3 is CASSRDRDQETQYF. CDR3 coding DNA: TGTGCCAGCAGCCGGGACAGAGATCAAGAGACCCAGTACTTC.

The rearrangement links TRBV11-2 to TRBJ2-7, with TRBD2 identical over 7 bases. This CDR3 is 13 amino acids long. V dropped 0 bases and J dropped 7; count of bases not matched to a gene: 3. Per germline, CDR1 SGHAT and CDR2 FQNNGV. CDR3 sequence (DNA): TGTGCCAGCAGCTTAGATCGGGGAGGGGAGCAGTACTTC. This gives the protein CASSLDRGGEQYF.

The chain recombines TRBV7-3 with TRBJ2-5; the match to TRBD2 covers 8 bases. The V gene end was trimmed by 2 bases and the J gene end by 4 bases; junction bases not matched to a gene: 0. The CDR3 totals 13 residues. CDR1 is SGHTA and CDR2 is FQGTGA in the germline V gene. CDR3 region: CASSLLAGETQYF. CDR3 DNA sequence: TGTGCCAGCAGCTTACTAGCGGGAGAGACCCAGTACTTC.

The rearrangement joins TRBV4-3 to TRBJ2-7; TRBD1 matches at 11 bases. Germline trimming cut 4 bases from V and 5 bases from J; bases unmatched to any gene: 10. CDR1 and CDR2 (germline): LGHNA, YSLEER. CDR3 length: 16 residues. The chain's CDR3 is CASSPSGTGGNNEQYF. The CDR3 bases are TGCGCCAGCAGCCCTAGTGGGACAGGGGGTAATAACGAGCAGTACTTC.